This T cell receptor (beta chain) was captured in a study of blood T cell repertoires in COVID-19. Clones were read by immunoSEQ multiplex PCR, and TCRdb kept only the in-frame ones, dropping some. The profile shows about 95,000 clones, 81% of them singletons. The CDR3 runs 15 residues. V dropped 3 bases and J dropped 5; count of bases not matched to a gene: 4. CDR1 and CDR2 from the germline V gene are SGHTA and FQGNSA. V is TRBV7-2 and J is TRBJ2-2, with TRBD2 matching over 9 bases. The sequence derives from a man at least 80 years old with COVID-19, enrolled during active disease. The source material was peripheral blood. This CDR3 reads CASSFRGGGTGELFF. In nucleotides, the CDR3 is TGTGCCAGCAGCTTCCGCGGGGGGGGGACCGGGGAGCTGTTTTTT.